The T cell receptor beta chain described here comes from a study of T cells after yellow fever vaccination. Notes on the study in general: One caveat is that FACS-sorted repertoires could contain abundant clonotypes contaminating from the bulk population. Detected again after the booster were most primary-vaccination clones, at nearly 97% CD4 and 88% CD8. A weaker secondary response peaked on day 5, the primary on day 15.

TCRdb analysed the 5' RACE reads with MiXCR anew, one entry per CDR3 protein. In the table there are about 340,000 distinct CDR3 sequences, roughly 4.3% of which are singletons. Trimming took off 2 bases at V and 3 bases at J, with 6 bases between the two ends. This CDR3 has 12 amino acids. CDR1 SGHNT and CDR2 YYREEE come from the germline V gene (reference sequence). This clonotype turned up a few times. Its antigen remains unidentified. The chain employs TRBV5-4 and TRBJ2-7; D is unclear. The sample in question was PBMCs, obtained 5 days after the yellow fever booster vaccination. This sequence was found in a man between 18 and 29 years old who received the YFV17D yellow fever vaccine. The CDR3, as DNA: TGTGCCAGCAGCTTTCACGACTACGAGCAGTACTTC. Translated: CASSFHDYEQYF.